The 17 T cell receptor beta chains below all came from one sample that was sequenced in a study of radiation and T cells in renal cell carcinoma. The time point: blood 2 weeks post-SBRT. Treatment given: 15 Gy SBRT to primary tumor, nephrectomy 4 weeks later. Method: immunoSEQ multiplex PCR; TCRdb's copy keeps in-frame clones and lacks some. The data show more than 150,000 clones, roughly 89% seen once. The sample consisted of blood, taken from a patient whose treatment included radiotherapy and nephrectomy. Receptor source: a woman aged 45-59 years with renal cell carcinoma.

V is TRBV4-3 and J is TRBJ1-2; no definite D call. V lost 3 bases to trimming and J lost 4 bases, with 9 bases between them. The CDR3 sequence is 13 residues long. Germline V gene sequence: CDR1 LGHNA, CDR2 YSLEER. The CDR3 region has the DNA TGCGCCAGCAGCCAGAGTAACGGCTATGGCTACACCTTC. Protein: CASSQSNGYGYTF.

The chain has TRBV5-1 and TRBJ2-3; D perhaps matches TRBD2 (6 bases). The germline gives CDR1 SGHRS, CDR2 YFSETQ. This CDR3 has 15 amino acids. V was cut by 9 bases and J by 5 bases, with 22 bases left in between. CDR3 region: CATKGSTLGGDTQYF. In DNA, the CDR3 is TGCGCCACCAAAGGTAGTACGCTGGGAGGAGATACGCAGTATTTT.

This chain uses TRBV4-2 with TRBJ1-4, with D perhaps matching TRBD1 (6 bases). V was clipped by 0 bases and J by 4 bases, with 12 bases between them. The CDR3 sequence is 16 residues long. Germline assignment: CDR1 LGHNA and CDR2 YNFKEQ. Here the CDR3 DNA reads TGTGCCAGCAGCCAAGATTGGGGGGCAGGTAATGAAAAACTGTTTTTT. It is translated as CASSQDWGAGNEKLFF.

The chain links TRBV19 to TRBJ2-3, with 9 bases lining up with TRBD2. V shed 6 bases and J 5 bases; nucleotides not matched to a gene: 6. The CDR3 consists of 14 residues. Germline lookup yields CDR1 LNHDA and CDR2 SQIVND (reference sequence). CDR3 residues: CASRWRGGVDTQYF. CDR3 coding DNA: TGTGCCAGTAGGTGGCGGGGGGGCGTAGATACGCAGTATTTT. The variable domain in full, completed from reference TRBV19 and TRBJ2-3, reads DGGITQSPKYLFRKEGQNVTLSCEQNLNHDAMYWYRQDPGQGLRLIYYSQIVNDFQKGDIAEGYSVSREKKESFPLTVTSAQKNPTAFYLCASRWRGGVDTQYFGPGTRLTVL.

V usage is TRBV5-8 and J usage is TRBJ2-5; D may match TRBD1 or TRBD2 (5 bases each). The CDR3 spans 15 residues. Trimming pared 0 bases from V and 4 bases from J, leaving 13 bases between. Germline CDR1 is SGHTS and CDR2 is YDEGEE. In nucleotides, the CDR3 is TGTGCCAGCAGCTTGGATCTTGGTGGGACAGAGACCCAGTACTTC. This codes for CASSLDLGGTETQYF.

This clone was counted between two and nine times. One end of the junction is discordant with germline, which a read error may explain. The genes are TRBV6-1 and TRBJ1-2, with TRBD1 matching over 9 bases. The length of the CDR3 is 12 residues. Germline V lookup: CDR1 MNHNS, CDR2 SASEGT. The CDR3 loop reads CASSGDRELGVF. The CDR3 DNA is TGTGCCAGCAGTGGGGACAGGGAATTGGGTGTCTTC.

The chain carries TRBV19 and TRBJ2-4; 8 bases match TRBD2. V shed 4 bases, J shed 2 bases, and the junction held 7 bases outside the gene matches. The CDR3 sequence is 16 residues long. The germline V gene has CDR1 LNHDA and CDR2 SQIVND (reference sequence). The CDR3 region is CASSTGTSLSKNIQYF. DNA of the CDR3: TGTGCCAGTAGTACCGGGACTAGTTTGTCCAAAAACATTCAGTACTTC.

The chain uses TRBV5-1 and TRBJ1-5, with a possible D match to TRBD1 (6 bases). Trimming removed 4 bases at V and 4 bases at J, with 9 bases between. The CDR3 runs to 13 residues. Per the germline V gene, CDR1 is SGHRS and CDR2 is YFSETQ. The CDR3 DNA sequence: TGCGCCAGCAGCGTGGACAGTAATCAGCCCCAGCATTTT. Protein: CASSVDSNQPQHF.

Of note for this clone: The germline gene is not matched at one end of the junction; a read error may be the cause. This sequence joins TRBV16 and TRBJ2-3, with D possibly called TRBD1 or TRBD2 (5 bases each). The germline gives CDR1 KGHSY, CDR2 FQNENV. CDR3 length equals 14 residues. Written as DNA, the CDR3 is TGTGCCAGCAGCCAATCGAGCGGCACAGGTACGCAGTATTTT. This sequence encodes CASSQSSGTGTQYF.

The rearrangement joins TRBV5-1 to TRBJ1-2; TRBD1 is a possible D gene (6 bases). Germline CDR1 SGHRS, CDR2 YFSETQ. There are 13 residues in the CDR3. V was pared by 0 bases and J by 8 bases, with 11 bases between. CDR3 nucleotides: TGCGCCAGCAGCTTGGGGGGGCGAGAAGGCTACACCTTC. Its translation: CASSLGGREGYTF. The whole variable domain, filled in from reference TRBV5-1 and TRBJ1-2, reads KAGVTQTPRYLIKTRGQQVTLSCSPISGHRSVSWYQQTPGQGLQFLFEYFSETQRNKGNFPGRFSGRQFSNSRSEMNVSTLELGDSALYLCASSLGGREGYTFGSGTRLTVV.

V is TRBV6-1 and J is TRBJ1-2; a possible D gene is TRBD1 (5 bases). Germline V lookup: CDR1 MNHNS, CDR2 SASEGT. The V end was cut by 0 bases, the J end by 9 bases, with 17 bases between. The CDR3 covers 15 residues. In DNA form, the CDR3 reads TGTGCCAGCAGTGAAGCACAGGAGTTTGGGACGAGCTACACCTTC. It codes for CASSEAQEFGTSYTF.

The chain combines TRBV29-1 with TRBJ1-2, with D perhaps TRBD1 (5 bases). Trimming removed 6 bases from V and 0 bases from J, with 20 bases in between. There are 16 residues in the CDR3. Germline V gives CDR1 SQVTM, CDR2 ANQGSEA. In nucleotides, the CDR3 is TGCAGCGTACGAGGGGACCGACTTACAACTAACTATGGCTACACCTTC. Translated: CSVRGDRLTTNYGYTF.

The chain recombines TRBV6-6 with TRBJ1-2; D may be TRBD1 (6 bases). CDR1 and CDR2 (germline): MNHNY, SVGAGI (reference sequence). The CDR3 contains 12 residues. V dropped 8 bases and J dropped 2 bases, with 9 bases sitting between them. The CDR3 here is CASGGQNYGYTF. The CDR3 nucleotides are TGTGCCAGCGGCGGACAGAACTATGGCTACACCTTC.

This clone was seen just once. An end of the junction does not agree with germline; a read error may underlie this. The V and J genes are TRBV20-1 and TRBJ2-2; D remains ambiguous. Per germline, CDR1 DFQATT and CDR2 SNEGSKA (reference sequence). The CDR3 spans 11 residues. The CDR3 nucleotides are TGCAGTGCTGGAGACACCGGGGAGCTGTTTTTT. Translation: CSAGDTGELFF.

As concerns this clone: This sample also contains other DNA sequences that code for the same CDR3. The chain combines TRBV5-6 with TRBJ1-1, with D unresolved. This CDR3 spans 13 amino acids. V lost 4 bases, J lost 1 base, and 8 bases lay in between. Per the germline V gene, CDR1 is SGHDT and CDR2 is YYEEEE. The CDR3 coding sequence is TGTGCCAGCAGCCGGGGTAGGAACACTGAAGCTTTCTTT. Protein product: CASSRGRNTEAFF.

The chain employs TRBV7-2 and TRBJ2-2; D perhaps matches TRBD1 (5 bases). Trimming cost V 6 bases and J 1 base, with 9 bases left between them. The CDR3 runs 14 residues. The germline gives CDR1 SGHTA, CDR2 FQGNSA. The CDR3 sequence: CASSAGQNTGELFF. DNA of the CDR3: TGTGCCAGCAGTGCTGGACAGAACACCGGGGAGCTGTTTTTT. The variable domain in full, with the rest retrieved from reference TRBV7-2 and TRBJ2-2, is GAGVSQSPSNKVTEKGKDVELRCDPISGHTALYWYRQSLGQGLEFLIYFQGNSAPDKSGLPSDRFSAERTGGSVSTLTIQRTQQEDSAVYLCASSAGQNTGELFFGEGSRLTVL.

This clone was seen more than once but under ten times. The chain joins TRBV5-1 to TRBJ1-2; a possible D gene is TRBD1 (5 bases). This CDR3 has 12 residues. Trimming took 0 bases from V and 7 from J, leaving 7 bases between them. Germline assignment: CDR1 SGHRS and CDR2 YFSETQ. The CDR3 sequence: CASSLDRSGYTF. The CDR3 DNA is TGCGCCAGCAGCTTGGACAGGTCTGGCTACACCTTC. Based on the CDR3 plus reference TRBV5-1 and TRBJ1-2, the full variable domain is KAGVTQTPRYLIKTRGQQVTLSCSPISGHRSVSWYQQTPGQGLQFLFEYFSETQRNKGNFPGRFSGRQFSNSRSEMNVSTLELGDSALYLCASSLDRSGYTFGSGTRLTVV.